A single sample gave rise to the 20 T cell receptor beta chains below, sequenced in a study of identical twins. TCRdb re-called the 5' RACE reads through MiXCR, storing one row per CDR3 protein. The profile shows some 660,000 distinct CDR3 sequences, 8.5% to 9% of them singletons. These data were also reused for a study on yellow fever vaccine responses in identical twins.

Source material: PBMCs. All receptors come from a young woman in good health.

The V call is TRBV11-1, the J call TRBJ2-5; D might be TRBD1 or TRBD2, each matching 5 bases. The CDR3 covers 18 residues. Trimming took off 2 bases at V and 1 base at J, with 20 bases between the two ends. The germline gives CDR1 SGHAT, CDR2 FQDESV (reference sequence). CDR3 loop: CASSLTMWDLGAQETQYF. DNA of the CDR3: TGTGCCAGCAGCTTAACTATGTGGGACCTTGGGGCCCAAGAGACCCAGTACTTC. The variable domain in full, with the rest retrieved from reference TRBV11-1 and TRBJ2-5, is EAEVAQSPRYKITEKSQAVAFWCDPISGHATLYWYRQILGQGPELLVQFQDESVVDDSQLPKDRFSAERLKGVDSTLKIQPAELGDSAMYLCASSLTMWDLGAQETQYFGPGTRLLVL.

This clonotype has a count of ten or more. The chain employs TRBV12-3 or TRBV12-4 and TRBJ2-5, with no clear D. Trimming shortened V by 3 bases and J by 5 bases, and 13 bases separated the two germline ends. The CDR3 has 14 amino acids. CDR3: CASSLFGSRETQYF. The CDR3 DNA sequence: TGTGCCAGCAGTTTGTTTGGATCTCGGGAGACCCAGTACTTC.

In this sample, this clonotype turned up many times. This chain links TRBV19 with TRBJ1-1, with D uncertain. V lost 7 bases and J lost 4, with 16 bases in between. The CDR3 spans 14 residues. Germline V gene sequence: CDR1 LNHDA, CDR2 SQIVND (reference sequence). CDR3 sequence: CASNSERLSTEAFF. The CDR3 coding sequence is TGTGCCAGTAATAGCGAGAGGCTCAGCACTGAAGCTTTCTTT. Supplemented by reference TRBV19 and TRBJ1-1, the full variable domain reads DGGITQSPKYLFRKEGQNVTLSCEQNLNHDAMYWYRQDPGQGLRLIYYSQIVNDFQKGDIAEGYSVSREKKESFPLTVTSAQKNPTAFYLCASNSERLSTEAFFGQGTRLTVV.

In this sample, this clonotype turned up a few times. This chain joins TRBV6-2 or TRBV6-3 and TRBJ2-5; tentative D call: TRBD2 (6 bases). V lost 8 bases, J lost 7 bases, and 11 bases lay in between. The germline V gene encodes CDR1 MNHEY and CDR2 SVGEGT. The CDR3 totals 11 residues. The CDR3 sequence is CASGEVGTQYF. The CDR3 nucleotides are TGTGCCAGCGGGGAGGTCGGGACCCAGTACTTC.

This chain connects TRBV12-3 or TRBV12-4 to TRBJ2-5; 14 nucleotides line up with TRBD2. CDR3 length: 19 amino acids. The V segment lost 6 bases and the J segment 9 bases; nucleotides outside the gene matches: 21. The CDR3 nucleotides are TGTGCCAGCAGCCGATATACGGGACTAGCGGGAGTTGGGTATGGGGCCCAGTACTTC. As protein: CASSRYTGLAGVGYGAQYF.

This clonotype appeared many times. This chain uses TRBV7-2 with TRBJ2-1; D gene uncertain. CDR3 length: 14 amino acids. Trimming cost V 0 bases and J 5 bases, with 8 bases left between them. Germline CDR1 and CDR2: SGHTA and FQGNSA. In DNA form, the CDR3 reads TGTGCCAGCAGCTTAGCTCATACTAACAATGAGCAGTTCTTC. Protein: CASSLAHTNNEQFF.

The rearrangement links TRBV5-1 to TRBJ2-3; 10 bases line up with TRBD2. CDR1 and CDR2 (germline): SGHRS, YFSETQ. This CDR3 spans 18 amino acids. Germline trimming cut 0 bases from V and 6 bases from J; bases unmatched to any gene: 13. The CDR3 sequence is CASSLDTSGDLRRDTQYF. The CDR3 DNA reads TGCGCCAGCAGCTTGGATACTAGCGGGGATCTCCGCAGGGATACGCAGTATTTT.

This clonotype was seen ten or more times. The gene calls are TRBV12-3 or TRBV12-4 and TRBJ2-5; D gene ambiguous. This CDR3 is 12 amino acids long. V was cut by 1 base and J by 7 bases, with 7 bases left in between. CDR3 bases: TGTGCCAGCAGTTTAGATTCGGGGACCCAGTACTTC. As protein: CASSLDSGTQYF.

This clonotype has only a few counts. The rearrangement joins TRBV6-2 or TRBV6-3 to TRBJ2-7; D is unclear. Trimming stripped 6 bases from V and 0 bases from J, with 9 bases between. The CDR3 extends over 13 amino acids. Germline CDR1 and CDR2: MNHEY and SVGEGT. The CDR3 region has the DNA TGTGCCAGCAGCGCACTGTACTCCTACGAGCAGTACTTC. This encodes CASSALYSYEQYF.

This clonotype was seen a handful of times. CDR3 coding DNA: TGCGCCAGCACCGAATCCCTTCCCTTCACTGAAGCTTTCTTT. Encoded protein: CASTESLPFTEAFF. The chain recombines TRBV10-2 with TRBJ1-1, with D hard to call. Between the trimmed V and J ends, which lost 7 bases and 4 bases, there was a span of 16 bases. The CDR3 length is 14 residues. Germline V gives CDR1 WSHSY, CDR2 SAAADI.

The chain has TRBV10-3 and TRBJ2-7; D call uncertain. This CDR3 comprises 15 residues. CDR1 is ENHRY and CDR2 is SYGVKD in the germline V gene. V was clipped by 3 bases and J by 0 bases, with 12 bases between them. This CDR3 is CAISDVGSVSYEQYF. DNA for the CDR3: TGTGCCATCAGTGACGTGGGTTCGGTCTCCTACGAGCAGTACTTC.

This rearrangement joins TRBV4-2 to TRBJ2-3; D uncertain. This CDR3 region has 15 residues. V was clipped by 0 bases and J by 6 bases, with 13 bases between them. The germline CDR1 and CDR2 sequences are LGHNA and YNFKEQ. The CDR3 coding sequence is TGTGCCAGCAGCCAAGAGTGGCCTCATGGGGATACGCAGTATTTT. Amino acid sequence: CASSQEWPHGDTQYF.

This chain connects TRBV3-1 to TRBJ2-7; perhaps D is TRBD1 or TRBD2 (7 bases each). The germline gives CDR1 LGHDT, CDR2 YNNKEL (reference sequence). This CDR3 contains 16 residues. Trimming stripped 0 bases from V and 5 bases from J, with 17 bases between. The DNA for the CDR3 is TGTGCCAGCAGCCAAGATCAGGGGGGGAGCGGCCACGAGCAGTACTTC. This sequence encodes CASSQDQGGSGHEQYF.

This clonotype occurred a few times. The chain recombines TRBV27 with TRBJ2-1; 8 bases are shared with TRBD2. From germline, CDR1 is MNHEY and CDR2 SMNVEV (reference sequence). The junction had 6 bases not matched to a gene; V was cut back by 3 bases and J by 5 bases. This CDR3 contains 15 residues. The DNA of the CDR3 is TGTGCCAGCAGTTTGGTTGGAGCGGGAGACAATGAGCAGTTCTTC. This encodes CASSLVGAGDNEQFF.

This chain links TRBV7-2 with TRBJ2-1, with D tentatively TRBD1 or TRBD2 (6 bases each). Germline V gene data show CDR1 as SGHTA and CDR2 as FQGNSA. CDR3 length: 15 amino acids. The V end was cut by 5 bases, the J end by 7 bases, with 18 bases between. The CDR3 is CASSPDPRGRNEQFF. The CDR3 region has the DNA TGTGCCAGCAGCCCGGACCCGAGGGGGAGGAATGAGCAGTTCTTC.

This clonotype was counted a few times. J is TRBJ2-7 and V is TRBV5-1, with D unresolved. The CDR3 spans 17 residues. The germline CDR1 and CDR2 sequences are SGHRS and YFSETQ. The germline V and J ends were trimmed by 0 bases and 5 bases, with 21 bases remaining between them. DNA of the CDR3: TGCGCCAGCAGCTTGGGTAGGGCGAACGATATCTTCCACGAGCAGTACTTC. Its translation is CASSLGRANDIFHEQYF.

This clonotype was detected only a few times. The chain links TRBV7-9 to TRBJ1-1; no definite D call. The CDR3 has 14 residues. V gave up 2 bases and J gave up 1 base, with 8 bases separating them. Germline V CDR1 and CDR2: SEHNR, FQNEAQ (reference sequence). The CDR3 DNA reads TGTGCCAGCAGCTTAATGAACCGGAACACTGAAGCTTTCTTT. Its translation is CASSLMNRNTEAFF.

This clonotype was seen a handful of times. The V gene is TRBV29-1, the J gene TRBJ2-3, with 9 bases matching TRBD2. V lost 2 bases to trimming and J lost 0 bases; unmatched junction nucleotides: 3. The CDR3 length is 15 residues. Germline-derived CDR1 and CDR2 are SQVTM and ANQGSEA. CDR3 region: CSVEPLAGSTDTQYF. CDR3 DNA sequence: TGCAGCGTTGAACCGCTAGCGGGGAGCACAGATACGCAGTATTTT.

This clonotype turned up a few times. The J gene is TRBJ2-3, the V gene TRBV6-2 or TRBV6-3; 8 bases line up with TRBD1. V lost 7 bases and J lost 4; bases outside the gene matches: 10. Germline values: CDR1 MNHEY, CDR2 SVGEGT. CDR3 length: 15 residues. The CDR3 loop is CASNFGQGRADTQYF. The CDR3 bases are TGTGCCAGCAATTTTGGACAGGGTCGGGCAGATACGCAGTATTTT.

This clonotype came up many times. The chain joins TRBV5-1 to TRBJ2-1; 11 bases map to TRBD1. This CDR3 has 16 residues. Germline V CDR1 and CDR2: SGHRS, YFSETQ. V was pared by 0 bases and J by 7 bases, with 6 bases of the junction left unmatched. DNA of the CDR3: TGCGCCAGCAGCTTGGACGGGACAGGGGGGGTTAATGAGCAGTTCTTC. Translating gives CASSLDGTGGVNEQFF.